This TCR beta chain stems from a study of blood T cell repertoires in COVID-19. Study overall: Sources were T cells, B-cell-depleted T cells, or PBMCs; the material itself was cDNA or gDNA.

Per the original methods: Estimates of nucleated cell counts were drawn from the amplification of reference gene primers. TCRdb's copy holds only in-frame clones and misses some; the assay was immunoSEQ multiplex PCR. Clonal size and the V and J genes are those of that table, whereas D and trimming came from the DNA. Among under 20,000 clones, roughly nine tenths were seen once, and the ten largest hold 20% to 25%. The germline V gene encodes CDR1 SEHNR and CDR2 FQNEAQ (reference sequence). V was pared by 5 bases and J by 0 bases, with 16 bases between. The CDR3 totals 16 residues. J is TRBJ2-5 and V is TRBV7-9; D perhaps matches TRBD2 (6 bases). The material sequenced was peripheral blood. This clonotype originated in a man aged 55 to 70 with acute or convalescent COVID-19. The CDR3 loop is CASSGGWDLNQETQYF. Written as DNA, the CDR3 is TGTGCCAGCAGCGGGGGGTGGGATCTTAACCAAGAGACCCAGTACTTC. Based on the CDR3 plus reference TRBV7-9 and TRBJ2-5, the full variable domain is DTGVSQNPRHKITKRGQNVTFRCDPISEHNRLYWYRQTLGQGPEFLTYFQNEAQLEKSRLLSDRFSAERPKGSFSTLEIQRTEQGDSAMYLCASSGGWDLNQETQYFGPGTRLLVL.